Following are 10 T cell receptor beta chains from one sample sequenced in a study of shared clonotypes between healthy human individuals. This table comes from immunoSEQ multiplex PCR, and its TCRdb copy is limited to in-frame clones, with some not included. The sample holds some 1 million clones, around four fifths seen once. The specimen sequenced was memory CD4+ T cells sorted from blood. Subset reported: CD45RA-negative fraction. The origin of the receptors is a man aged 18 to 29 in good health.

The gene calls are TRBV7-8 and TRBJ2-3, with 8 bases that match TRBD1. CDR1 SGHVS and CDR2 FQNEAQ come from the germline V gene. This CDR3 is 15 amino acids long. V shed 5 bases and J 5 bases; nucleotides not matched to a gene: 9. The CDR3 DNA sequence: TGTGCCAGCAGCCCCAAGACAGGGGCGATAGATACGCAGTATTTT. It codes for CASSPKTGAIDTQYF.

The chain recombines TRBV2 with TRBJ1-1; possible D gene TRBD1, 6 bases. V was pared by 2 bases and J by 6 bases, with 13 bases between. The germline CDR1 and CDR2 sequences are SNHLY and FYNNEI. The length of the CDR3 is 14 residues. The DNA of the CDR3 is TGTGCCAGCAGTGAAATCCGGGCAGGGGCTGAAGCTTTCTTT. Its translation is CASSEIRAGAEAFF.

The chain employs TRBV27 and TRBJ1-6; 7 bases agree with TRBD1. The J segment lost 3 bases and the V segment lost 4 bases, leaving 6 bases of the junction unmatched. From germline, CDR1 is MNHEY and CDR2 SMNVEV (reference sequence). The CDR3 contains 16 residues. The DNA of the CDR3 is TGTGCCAGCAGTTCTAGGACAGGCCACTATAATTCACCCCTCCACTTT. This codes for CASSSRTGHYNSPLHF.

The V gene is TRBV27, the J gene TRBJ1-6, with no clear D. V was pared by 8 bases and J by 5 bases, with 16 bases between. The CDR3 is 15 amino acids. The germline V gene encodes CDR1 MNHEY and CDR2 SMNVEV (reference sequence). The CDR3 coding sequence is TGTGCCAGCTCTAAGAGGGCCGCCGATAATTCACCCCTCCACTTT. Protein sequence: CASSKRAADNSPLHF.

This clone showed up just once. The chain is built from TRBV6-5 and TRBJ1-1; D is undetermined. V was trimmed by 2 bases and J by 9 bases, leaving 13 bases between them. Germline values: CDR1 MNHEY, CDR2 SVGAGI. The CDR3 loop spans 13 amino acids. In nucleotides, the CDR3 is TGTGCCAGCAGTTACGCTGGCTCACCCCAAGCTTTCTTT. It encodes CASSYAGSPQAFF.

The V and J genes are TRBV7-9 and TRBJ2-7, with a tentative D call TRBD1 (6 bases). The CDR3 spans 15 residues. Germline V CDR1 and CDR2: SEHNR, FQNEAQ (reference sequence). V lost 8 bases to trimming and J lost 1 base, with 18 bases between them. This CDR3 reads CASRNSGTLSYEQYF. For the CDR3, the DNA is TGTGCCAGCCGAAACTCCGGGACACTTTCCTACGAGCAGTACTTC.

This clone was detected only a few times. This chain joins TRBV15 and TRBJ1-4; maybe TRBD1 (6 bases). Germline lookup yields CDR1 LNHNV and CDR2 YYDKDF (reference sequence). Between the trimmed V and J ends, which lost 3 bases and 8 bases, there was a span of 13 bases. The CDR3 has 14 amino acids. CDR3 sequence (DNA): TGTGCCACCAGCAGCTCCGGGACATCCGAAAAACTGTTTTTT. The encoded protein is CATSSSGTSEKLFF.

This chain joins TRBV10-3 and TRBJ2-5; D not resolved. With 10 bases removed from V and 1 base from J, the gap between germline ends came to 16 bases. This CDR3 is built from 14 residues. Germline V gives CDR1 ENHRY, CDR2 SYGVKD. The CDR3 protein is CATHPVGIQETQYF. CDR3 nucleotide sequence: TGTGCCACCCATCCGGTAGGCATCCAAGAGACCCAGTACTTC.

J is TRBJ2-5 and V is TRBV2, with TRBD2 matching over 7 bases. J was trimmed by 2 bases and V by 6 bases; bases with no gene match: 9. The germline CDR1 and CDR2 sequences are SNHLY and FYNNEI. The length of the CDR3 is 15 residues. This chain's CDR3 is CASSLGGFPQETQYF. In DNA form, the CDR3 reads TGTGCCAGCAGCTTGGGGGGGTTCCCACAAGAGACCCAGTACTTC.

This clone was observed a handful of times. In DNA form, the CDR3 reads TGTGCCAGCAGCCAGACACAGGGGGGTATTAATTCACCCCTCCACTTT. Translated: CASSQTQGGINSPLHF. This chain connects TRBV4-2 to TRBJ1-6; 8 bases match TRBD1. From germline, CDR1 is LGHNA and CDR2 YNFKEQ. The ends lost 3 bases at V and 6 bases at J; junction bases unmatched: 7. This CDR3 is built from 16 residues.